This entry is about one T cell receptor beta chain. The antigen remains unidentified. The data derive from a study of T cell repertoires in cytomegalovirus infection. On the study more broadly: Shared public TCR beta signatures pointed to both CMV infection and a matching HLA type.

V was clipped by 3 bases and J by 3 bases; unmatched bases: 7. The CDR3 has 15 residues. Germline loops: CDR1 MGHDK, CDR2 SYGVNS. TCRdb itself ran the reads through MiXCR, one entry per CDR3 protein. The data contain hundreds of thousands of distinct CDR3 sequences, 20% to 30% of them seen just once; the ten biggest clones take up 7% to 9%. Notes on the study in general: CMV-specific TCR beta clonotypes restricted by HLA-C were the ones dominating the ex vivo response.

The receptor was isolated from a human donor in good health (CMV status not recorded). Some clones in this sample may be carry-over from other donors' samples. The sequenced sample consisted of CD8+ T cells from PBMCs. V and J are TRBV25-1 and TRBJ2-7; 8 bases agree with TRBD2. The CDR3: CASSDGSGVLYEQYF. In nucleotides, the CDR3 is TGTGCCAGCAGTGACGGTAGCGGGGTCCTCTACGAGCAGTACTTC.